The 5 T cell receptor beta chains in this list originate from one sample, sequenced in a study of blood T cell repertoires in COVID-19. Generated by immunoSEQ multiplex PCR, the TCRdb table keeps only in-frame clones and is missing some. Of approximately 200,000 clones listed, 85% to 90% are singletons. Sequencing was done on a sample of peripheral blood. All receptors derive from a woman aged 25-40 years with active or convalescent COVID-19.

CDR3 nucleotides: TGTGCCAGTAGGTCTACGGGACAGGGCTATGGCTACACCTTC. This codes for CASRSTGQGYGYTF. J is TRBJ1-2 and V is TRBV19; 9 bases line up with TRBD1. The CDR3 is made up of 14 amino acids. V lost 6 bases to trimming and J lost 4 bases; unmatched junction nucleotides: 6. From germline, CDR1 is LNHDA and CDR2 SQIVND (reference sequence). The full variable domain, completed using reference TRBV19 and TRBJ1-2, is DGGITQSPKYLFRKEGQNVTLSCEQNLNHDAMYWYRQDPGQGLRLIYYSQIVNDFQKGDIAEGYSVSREKKESFPLTVTSAQKNPTAFYLCASRSTGQGYGYTFGSGTRLTVV.

CDR3 DNA sequence: TGTGCCAGCAGTGAAAGACAGGGGGCGAGAGAAAAACTGTTTTTT. Protein product: CASSERQGAREKLFF. The chain has TRBV6-1 and TRBJ1-4; 10 positions agree with TRBD1. With V trimmed by 2 bases and J by 8 bases, 5 bases remained unmatched. The CDR3 has 15 amino acids. Per the germline V gene, CDR1 is MNHNS and CDR2 is SASEGT.

The chain recombines TRBV11-2 with TRBJ2-7; 7 nucleotides line up with TRBD2. The CDR3 extends over 17 amino acids. The V segment lost 1 base and the J segment 2 bases; nucleotides outside the gene matches: 11. In germline, CDR1 is SGHAT, CDR2 FQNNGV. The CDR3 region has the DNA TGTGCCAGCAGCTTAGGGGGGGTGGCGGGAGATACCTACGAGCAGTACTTC. Amino acid sequence: CASSLGGVAGDTYEQYF.

V is TRBV6-2 or TRBV6-3 and J is TRBJ2-5; TRBD2 might be the D (7 bases). This CDR3 region has 15 residues. Germline lookup yields CDR1 MNHEY and CDR2 SVGEGT. Between the trimmed V and J ends, which lost 3 bases and 7 bases, there was a span of 18 bases. CDR3 sequence (DNA): TGTGCCAGCAGTTATATGAAAGGGGGGGCGGGGACCCAGTACTTC. Residues: CASSYMKGGAGTQYF.

The rearrangement joins TRBV6-1 to TRBJ2-5; TRBD2 is a possible D gene (6 bases). Germline V gives CDR1 MNHNS, CDR2 SASEGT. Deletions cut 3 bases from V and 2 bases from J, with 13 bases between. The CDR3 has 15 residues. The CDR3 DNA follows: TGTGCCAGCAGTGACCTCCACGGGACTCAAGAGACCCAGTACTTC. Its translation is CASSDLHGTQETQYF.